The rows below give T cell receptor beta chains drawn from one sample of a study of blood T cell repertoires in COVID-19. Libraries were prepared by immunoSEQ multiplex PCR; TCRdb keeps only in-frame clonotypes and omits some of them. The table records 20,000 to 30,000 clones, 75% to 85% of them present only once. What was sequenced was peripheral blood. The receptors shown here come from an elderly man with active or convalescent COVID-19. CDR3s include the opening cysteine and the closing phenylalanine or tryptophan. A D gene is named only where the DNA matches it firmly. Clone sizes are given selectively: once, few, many, or a class where the clone is expanded.

v_gene,j_gene,abundance,d_gene,CDR3nt,CDR3aa
TRBV20-1,TRBJ2-7,.,TRBD2,TGCAGTGCTAGTTCTCGACTAGCGGCCTCCTACGAGCAGTACTTC,CSASSRLAASYEQYF
TRBV19,TRBJ1-4,few,.,TGTGCCAGTTCGACAAGGATTAATGAAAAACTGTTTTTT,CASSTRINEKLFF
TRBV6-6,TRBJ2-7,.,TRBD1,TGTGCCAGCAGTGCCGGGACAGCCTACGAGCAGTACTTC,CASSAGTAYEQYF
TRBV2,TRBJ2-5,.,TRBD1,TGTGCCAGCAGGCAGGGGGCGGGGAAGACCCAGTACTTC,CASRQGAGKTQYF
TRBV27,TRBJ2-1,once,TRBD2,TGTGCCAGCAGCCCGGGACTAGCGGGACGCGCGAGGTACAATGAGCAGTTCTTC,CASSPGLAGRARYNEQFF
TRBV7-2,TRBJ2-5,.,.,TGTGCCAGCAGCGCGGCGGGGTGGGCTGGGACCCAGTACTTC,CASSAAGWAGTQYF
TRBV28,TRBJ2-3,.,TRBD2,TGTGCCAGCAGTTTATCACTAGCGGGAGCCCCAGATACGCAGTATTTT,CASSLSLAGAPDTQYF
TRBV6-5,TRBJ1-4,.,.,TGTGCCAGCAGTTATGGGAGTGCAACTAATGAAAAACTGTTTTTT,CASSYGSATNEKLFF
TRBV11-2,TRBJ2-1,.,TRBD2,TGTGCCAGCAGCTTAGGAAGACTAGCGGGGACAAGCTCCTACAATGAGCAGTTCTTC,CASSLGRLAGTSSYNEQFF
TRBV19,TRBJ2-7,.,.,TGTGCCAGTAGTCGACAGACTCCCTACGAGCAGTACTTC,CASSRQTPYEQYF
TRBV7-2,TRBJ1-4,.,.,TGTGCCAGCAGCTTAGCAGCGGGGGGAAGAACTAATGAAAAACTGTTTTTT,CASSLAAGGRTNEKLFF
TRBV4-1,TRBJ2-5,.,TRBD1,TGCGCCAGCAGCCAAACAGGGGGCTGGGAGACCCAGTACTTC,CASSQTGGWETQYF
TRBV7-7,TRBJ1-2,few,.,TGTGCCAGCAGCCCCGCAGGTCAGGGGCTGGTGGGCAATGGCTACACCTTC,CASSPAGQGLVGNGYTF
TRBV18,TRBJ2-7,few,TRBD1,TGTGCCAGCTCACCGACAGGGTCTTTCACCTACGAGCAGTACTTC,CASSPTGSFTYEQYF
TRBV4-1,TRBJ1-5,.,TRBD1,TGCGCCAGCAGCCAAGAAGGCCCCGGGACAGTCTATCTTAGCAATCAGCCCCAGCATTTT,CASSQEGPGTVYLSNQPQHF
TRBV19,TRBJ2-1,once,.,TGTGCCAGTAGTGTACAGGGTTGGAATGAGCAGTTCTTC,CASSVQGWNEQFF
TRBV3-1/TRBV3-2,TRBJ2-5,once,TRBD2,TGTGCCAGCAGCCAGGGTACTAGCGGGGGCCGAGAGACCCAGTACTTC,CASSQGTSGGRETQYF
TRBV9,TRBJ2-3,.,.,TGTGCCAGCAGCGTAGTGAGTGGTGGAGATACGCAGTATTTT,CASSVVSGGDTQYF
TRBV5-1,TRBJ1-2,.,TRBD1,TGCGCCAGCAGCTCCTTCGGGACAGGGAACTTTAACTATGGCTACACCTTC,CASSSFGTGNFNYGYTF
TRBV6-6,TRBJ1-2,.,TRBD1,TGTGCCAGCAGTTACTCTCCACAGGGGAACTATGGCTACACCTTC,CASSYSPQGNYGYTF
TRBV6-2/TRBV6-3,TRBJ2-3,.,TRBD2,TGTGCCAGCAGCCTAGCGGGGGGCACAGATACGCAGTATTTT,CASSLAGGTDTQYF
TRBV19,TRBJ1-1,.,.,TGTGCCAGTAGTATAGAGTGGTCCGCGGCTTTCTTT,CASSIEWSAAFF
TRBV7-9,TRBJ2-1,.,TRBD2,TGTGCCAGCAGCTCGGAGCGGGGGCAGGGGAATGAGCAGTTCTTC,CASSSERGQGNEQFF
TRBV6-5,TRBJ2-2,.,.,TGTGCCACGGAGGACACCGGGGAGCTGTTTTTT,CATEDTGELFF
TRBV11-2,TRBJ2-7,.,TRBD2,TGTGCCAGCAGCGCTCATAGCGGGGGCCCGACCTACGAGCAGTACTTC,CASSAHSGGPTYEQYF
TRBV27,TRBJ1-6,.,TRBD1,TGTGCCAGCAGTGGGGGACAGGGGAGCGATTCACCCCTCCACTTT,CASSGGQGSDSPLHF
TRBV6-4,TRBJ1-2,.,.,TGTGCCAGCAGTGACTCCTCCCTCCAAAGGGGGATAGCTAACTATGGCTACACCTTC,CASSDSSLQRGIANYGYTF